Listed below are T cell receptor beta chains from one sample, sequenced in a study of shared clonotypes between healthy human individuals. The method was immunoSEQ multiplex PCR; TCRdb's version includes in-frame clones alone and lacks a portion of them. In the table there are about 2.4 million clones, over 85% of which are singletons. The source material was naive CD4+ T cells from PBMCs. The receptors derive from a man aged 18 to 35 in good health. Some clones in this sample may be carry-over from other donors' samples. The CDR3 runs from the conserved cysteine through the conserved F or W. The D gene is left open where the match is weak. Size is omitted from some rows. Given values are once, few, many or a class for expanded clones.

TRBV28	once	TRBJ2-6	NA	CASSAGGSGANVLTF	TGTGCCAGCAGTGCAGGGGGGTCCGGGGCCAACGTCCTGACTTTC
TRBV28	NA	TRBJ1-1	TRBD1	CASGRGKTNTEAFF	TGTGCCAGCGGCAGGGGGAAAACGAACACTGAAGCTTTCTTT
TRBV14	NA	TRBJ2-4	NA	CASSQDVGFSGRNIQYF	TGTGCCAGCAGCCAAGATGTGGGTTTTAGCGGAAGAAACATTCAGTACTTC
TRBV25-1	NA	TRBJ2-7	NA	CASRRRGDSSYEQYF	TGTGCCAGCAGACGACGCGGGGACAGCTCCTACGAGCAGTACTTC
TRBV11-1	NA	TRBJ1-2	NA	CASSRNLQKGTMGYGYTF	TGTGCCAGCAGCCGAAACCTCCAGAAAGGGACCATGGGCTATGGCTACACCTTC
TRBV10-1	NA	TRBJ2-4	TRBD2	CASSSGLAGGKNIQYF	TGCGCCAGCAGCTCAGGGCTAGCGGGGGGCAAAAACATTCAGTACTTC
TRBV4-2	NA	TRBJ2-3	TRBD2	CASSRQPGLAGWGAPDTQYF	TGTGCCAGCAGCCGACAGCCGGGACTAGCGGGATGGGGGGCCCCAGATACGCAGTATTTT
TRBV5-4	NA	TRBJ2-7	NA	CAFTTSEAYEQYF	TGTGCCTTCACTACCTCGGAGGCCTACGAGCAGTACTTC
TRBV7-2	NA	TRBJ1-5	NA	CASSRERNQPQHF	TGTGCCAGCAGCCGAGAACGCAATCAGCCCCAGCATTTT
TRBV10-3	NA	TRBJ2-7	NA	CAISERQGDPYEQYF	TGTGCCATCAGTGAGAGGCAGGGAGATCCGTACGAGCAGTACTTC
TRBV7-2	NA	TRBJ1-2	NA	CASSLDGSSGGYTF	TGTGCCAGCAGCTTAGATGGCAGCAGTGGCGGCTACACCTTC
TRBV15	NA	TRBJ2-3	NA	CATAWSTDTQYF	TGTGCCACCGCTTGGAGCACAGATACGCAGTATTTT
TRBV25-1	NA	TRBJ1-3	NA	CASSEGSSGNTIYF	TGTGCCAGCAGTGAAGGAAGCTCTGGAAACACCATATATTTT
TRBV7-9	NA	TRBJ2-7	TRBD2	CASSPLLAGAPYEQYF	TGTGCCAGCAGCCCGCTTCTAGCGGGAGCCCCCTACGAGCAGTACTTC
TRBV18	NA	TRBJ2-2	TRBD2	CASSPPAGGPGELFF	TGTGCCAGCTCACCACCAGCGGGAGGACCCGGGGAGCTGTTTTTT
TRBV28	few	TRBJ1-5	NA	CASSPDRYQPQHF	TGTGCCAGCAGTCCAGACCGGTATCAGCCCCAGCATTTT
TRBV5-1	NA	TRBJ1-4	TRBD1	CASRGTAGSEKLFF	TGCGCCAGCAGGGGGACAGCTGGGAGTGAAAAACTGTTTTTT
TRBV30	NA	TRBJ1-1	NA	CAWRTGPGTEAFF	TGTGCCTGGAGGACAGGCCCTGGCACTGAAGCTTTCTTT
TRBV5-1	NA	TRBJ2-5	NA	CASSLESPETQYF	TGCGCCAGCAGCTTGGAATCCCCAGAGACCCAGTACTTC
TRBV11-2	NA	TRBJ2-2	TRBD2	CASSSGLAGTGELFF	TGTGCCAGCAGCAGCGGACTAGCGGGAACCGGGGAGCTGTTTTTT
TRBV27	NA	TRBJ2-7	NA	CASSPRLWSGEQYF	TGTGCCAGCAGTCCCCGTCTCTGGTCGGGGGAGCAGTACTTC
TRBV9	NA	TRBJ1-4	TRBD1	CASSVGQSNEKLFF	TGTGCCAGCAGCGTGGGACAGAGTAATGAAAAACTGTTTTTT
TRBV18	NA	TRBJ1-5	NA	CASSPPGSQPQHF	TGTGCCAGCTCACCACCGGGGAGTCAGCCCCAGCATTTT
TRBV27	NA	TRBJ2-7	NA	CASSLLGTSSYEQYF	TGTGCCAGCAGTTTACTGGGAACGAGCTCCTACGAGCAGTACTTC
TRBV7-3	NA	TRBJ1-1	TRBD1	CASSPLHYRGAEAFF	TGTGCCAGCAGCCCCCTGCACTACAGGGGCGCTGAAGCTTTCTTT
TRBV28	NA	TRBJ1-3	TRBD1	CASRLTGGGNTIYF	TGTGCCAGCAGACTTACAGGGGGCGGAAACACCATATATTTT
TRBV25-1	NA	TRBJ1-3	NA	CASSLGDTIYF	TGTGCCAGCAGTTTAGGAGACACCATATATTTT
TRBV7-2	NA	TRBJ2-2	TRBD1	CASSSPPGGRNTGELFF	TGTGCCAGCAGCTCGCCTCCAGGGGGTCGGAACACCGGGGAGCTGTTTTTT
TRBV5-1	NA	TRBJ2-7	NA	CASRTGSSSYEQYF	TGCGCCAGCAGAACAGGGAGTAGCTCCTACGAGCAGTACTTC
TRBV19	NA	TRBJ2-4	TRBD1	CASSQGVKNIQYF	TGTGCCAGTAGCCAGGGGGTCAAAAACATTCAGTACTTC
TRBV28	NA	TRBJ2-3	TRBD2	CASSFHLRRGGVTQYF	TGTGCCAGCAGTTTTCACTTGCGGCGGGGGGGCGTTACGCAGTATTTT